This T cell receptor (beta chain) emerged from a study of T cell responses to AZD1222 COVID-19 vaccine. Whole-study results and caveats: Unmutated variant regions are reportedly the target of nearly half of TCRs that are spike-specific.

With regard to this clone: What it binds is not known.

Trimming removed 5 bases from V and 6 bases from J, with 9 bases in between. CDR3 length: 12 amino acids. Germline-derived CDR1 and CDR2 are MNHEY and SMNVEV (reference sequence). Produced via immunoSEQ multiplex PCR; TCRdb's table is partial and in-frame only. The sample shows about 140,000 clones, 80% to 90% of them seen only once. The specimen was peripheral blood, collected on day 0 of AZD1222 vaccination. The TCR sequence derives from an adult in good health. The gene calls are TRBV27 and TRBJ2-3, with D tentatively TRBD2 (5 bases). The CDR3 protein is CASSRQRDTQYF. The CDR3 bases are TGTGCCAGCAGTCGCCAGCGGGATACGCAGTATTTT.